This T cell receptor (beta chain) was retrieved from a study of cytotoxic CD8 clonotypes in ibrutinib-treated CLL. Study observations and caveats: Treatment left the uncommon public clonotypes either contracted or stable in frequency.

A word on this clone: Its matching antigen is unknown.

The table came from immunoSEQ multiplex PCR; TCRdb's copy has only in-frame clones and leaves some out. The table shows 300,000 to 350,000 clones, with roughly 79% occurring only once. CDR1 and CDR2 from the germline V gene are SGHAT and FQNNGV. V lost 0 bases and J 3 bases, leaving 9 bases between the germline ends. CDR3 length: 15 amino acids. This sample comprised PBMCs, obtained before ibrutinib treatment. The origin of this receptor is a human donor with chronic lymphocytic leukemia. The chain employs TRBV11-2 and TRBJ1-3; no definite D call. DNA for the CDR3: TGTGCCAGCAGCTTAGAGCCGTTACTTGGAAACACCATATATTTT. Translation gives CASSLEPLLGNTIYF.